The sequence of this T cell receptor (beta chain) was determined in a study of graft-versus-host responses after intestinal transplantation. Responder cells labeled with CFSE (roughly 200,000) were co-plated with irradiated stimulator cells labeled with violet dye (roughly 200,000). The reaction was completed, and proliferating CFSE-low CD3+CD4+ and CD3+CD8+ responders were then sorted. CDR1 and CDR2 from the germline V gene are MDHEN and SYDVKM. V was clipped by 4 bases and J by 2 bases; unmatched bases: 7. CDR3 length: 16 residues. This clone was counted a few times. Libraries were prepared by immunoSEQ multiplex PCR; TCRdb keeps only in-frame clonotypes and omits some of them. The data show 15,000 or so clones, roughly 35% seen once.

The source is a human patient who received an intestinal transplant. Sequencing used alloreactive CD4+ T cells from a mixed lymphocyte reaction culture, obtained before intestinal transplant. Stated subset: CFSE-low proliferating T cells sorted from roughly 6-day pre-transplant mixed lymphocyte reaction (GvH or HvG direction). The chain uses TRBV28 and TRBJ2-7, with 11 bases that match TRBD2. CDR3 bases: TGTGCCAGCAGTTCTGCCACTAGCGGGAGACCCTACGAGCAGTACTTC. This translates into CASSSATSGRPYEQYF.